Presented here are 16 T cell receptor beta chains from one specimen sequenced in a study of blood T cell repertoires in COVID-19 (dated by TCRdb to the early 2020s). The library was produced with the immunoSEQ multiplex PCR assay. The table comes from immuneACCESS by way of TCRdb, which keeps in-frame sequences with V and J called. Part of the clones is missing from these tables; in studies checked, under half for an unresolved V gene and the rest for unknown reasons. Present in this sample are about 300,000 clones, 85% of which were seen just once. The top ten clonotypes cover 2% to 3% of the sample. The sequencing input was PBMCs or T cells enriched from blood (not recorded which). All receptors come from a woman aged 45-60 years who had recovered from COVID-19.

The chain recombines TRBV5-1 with TRBJ1-1; D possibly corresponds to TRBD1 (5 bases). CDR3 length: 18 amino acids. Germline V lookup: CDR1 SGHRS, CDR2 YFSETQ. Trimming took 5 bases from V and 1 from J, leaving 24 bases between them. CDR3 nucleotide sequence: TGCGCCAGCAGTCACGTCTTTTCGGTTTCAGGGAAGAACACTGAAGCTTTCTTT. Encoded protein: CASSHVFSVSGKNTEAFF. Variable domain in full (rest from reference TRBV5-1 and TRBJ1-1): KAGVTQTPRYLIKTRGQQVTLSCSPISGHRSVSWYQQTPGQGLQFLFEYFSETQRNKGNFPGRFSGRQFSNSRSEMNVSTLELGDSALYLCASSHVFSVSGKNTEAFFGQGTRLTVV.

The chain recombines TRBV10-3 with TRBJ2-5, with TRBD2 identical over 15 bases. CDR3 length: 19 residues. Germline V gene sequence: CDR1 ENHRY, CDR2 SYGVKD. V gave up 6 bases and J gave up 0 bases; unmatched junction bases: 11. In nucleotides, the CDR3 is TGTGCCATCAGCCGTGGACTAGCGGGAGGGCTAGGGTACCAAGAGACCCAGTACTTC. Translation gives CAISRGLAGGLGYQETQYF.

V usage is TRBV30 and J usage is TRBJ1-3; D ambiguous. V shed 0 bases and J shed 0 bases, with 12 bases lying between them. The CDR3 consists of 16 residues. Germline values: CDR1 GTSNPN, CDR2 SVGIG (reference sequence). The CDR3 sequence is CAWSVIQADSGNTIYF. The DNA of the CDR3 is TGTGCCTGGAGTGTGATCCAGGCAGACTCTGGAAACACCATATATTTT. Full variable domain (missing parts from reference TRBV30 and TRBJ1-3): SQTIHQWPATLVQPVGSPLSLECTVEGTSNPNLYWYRQAAGRGLQLLFYSVGIGQISSEVPQNLSASRPQDRQFILSSKKLLLSDSGFYLCAWSVIQADSGNTIYFGEGSWLTVV.

The rearrangement joins TRBV9 to TRBJ1-6; the D gene is possibly TRBD1 (6 bases). V lost 0 bases and J lost 14, with 18 bases in between. The germline gives CDR1 SGDLS, CDR2 YYNGEE. The CDR3 has 15 amino acids. As DNA, the CDR3 is TGTGCCAGCAGCGTAGAGGGGGTTGCCTCTGGGACCCTCCACTTT. Residues: CASSVEGVASGTLHF. Together with reference TRBV9 and TRBJ1-6, the CDR3 gives the full variable domain: DSGVTQTPKHLITATGQRVTLRCSPRSGDLSVYWYQQSLDQGLQFLIQYYNGEERAKGNILERFSAQQFPDLHSELNLSSLELGDSALYFCASSVEGVASGTLHFGNGTRLTVT.

The chain combines TRBV2 with TRBJ1-2; D is perhaps TRBD1 (5 bases). The germline V gene encodes CDR1 SNHLY and CDR2 FYNNEI. There are 14 residues in the CDR3. Trimming stripped 6 bases from V and 0 bases from J, with 11 bases between. CDR3 sequence reads: CASRTGSANYGYTF. Written as DNA, the CDR3 is TGTGCCAGCAGAACAGGAAGCGCTAACTATGGCTACACCTTC.

This chain links TRBV10-2 with TRBJ1-6; weak D call: TRBD1 (5 bases). The CDR3 sequence is 17 residues long. The V gene lost 7 bases and the J gene lost 0 bases, with 16 bases spanning the gap. Per germline, CDR1 WSHSY and CDR2 SAAADI. CDR3 residues: CASNIQDFSSYNSPLHF. The CDR3 DNA sequence: TGCGCCAGCAATATACAGGATTTCAGCTCCTATAATTCACCCCTCCACTTT.

The chain links TRBV29-1 to TRBJ1-4; TRBD1 is a possible D gene (6 bases). Trimming removed 6 bases at V and 2 bases at J, with 10 bases between. From germline, CDR1 is SQVTM and CDR2 ANQGSEA. The CDR3 totals 13 residues. The CDR3 nucleotides read TGCAGCGTCGCGACAGGCACTAATGAAAAACTGTTTTTT. Its protein is CSVATGTNEKLFF.

V is TRBV25-1 and J is TRBJ1-2, with D possibly being TRBD1 (6 bases). V was clipped by 3 bases and J by 1 base, with 12 bases between them. The CDR3 is 15 residues long. Germline V gene data show CDR1 as MGHDK and CDR2 as SYGVNS. CDR3 region: CASSDPSGDNYGYTF. The CDR3 DNA sequence: TGTGCCAGCAGTGATCCCTCAGGGGATAACTATGGCTACACCTTC.

This clone has only a few counts. The chain uses TRBV27 and TRBJ2-1, with TRBD2 identical over 11 bases. Germline loops: CDR1 MNHEY, CDR2 SMNVEV (reference sequence). The CDR3 is 17 amino acids. V lost 6 bases, J lost 3 bases, and 10 bases stayed unmatched. DNA for the CDR3: TGTGCCAGCAGCCCTACCCTACTAGCGGGGGACTACAATGAGCAGTTCTTC. Its translation is CASSPTLLAGDYNEQFF.

This chain uses TRBV7-8 with TRBJ1-1, with no clear D. Between the trimmed V and J ends, which lost 5 bases and 1 base, there was a span of 8 bases. Per the germline V gene, CDR1 is SGHVS and CDR2 is FQNEAQ. The CDR3 spans 13 residues. The CDR3 spells CASSLQQNTEAFF. CDR3 DNA: TGTGCCAGCAGCCTTCAACAGAACACTGAAGCTTTCTTT.

The genes are TRBV6-5 and TRBJ1-5; tentatively, D is TRBD1 (6 bases). The CDR3 contains 15 residues. V was clipped by 10 bases and J by 0 bases, with 16 bases between them. Germline-derived CDR1 and CDR2 are MNHEY and SVGAGI. This chain's CDR3 is CATKDSYFSNQPQHF. The DNA for the CDR3 is TGTGCCACGAAGGACAGCTATTTTAGCAATCAGCCCCAGCATTTT.

The chain carries TRBV7-7 and TRBJ2-5; TRBD1 matches at 10 bases. This CDR3 has 15 amino acids. CDR1 and CDR2 (germline): SSHAT, FNYEAQ (reference sequence). V was pared by 5 bases and J by 6 bases, with 9 bases of the junction left unmatched. CDR3 sequence (DNA): TGTGCCAGCAGCGTCGGGAAGGGACAGGGGCAGACCCAGTACTTC. Protein: CASSVGKGQGQTQYF. The complete variable domain, with remaining parts taken from reference TRBV7-7 and TRBJ2-5, reads GAGVSQSPRYKVTKRGQDVTLRCDPISSHATLYWYQQALGQGPEFLTYFNYEAQPDKSGLPSDRFSAERPEGSISTLTIQRTEQRDSAMYRCASSVGKGQGQTQYFGPGTRLLVL.

The chain employs TRBV19 and TRBJ2-5; 7 bases fit TRBD1. CDR1 and CDR2 (germline): LNHDA, SQIVND (reference sequence). The CDR3 runs 16 residues. J was trimmed by 5 bases and V by 5 bases; bases with no gene match: 14. CDR3 sequence reads: CASSARDSALGETQYF. Here the CDR3 DNA reads TGTGCCAGTAGTGCCCGGGACAGTGCTCTTGGGGAGACCCAGTACTTC.

The V gene is TRBV6-5, the J gene TRBJ1-5; 9 bases agree with TRBD1. Trimming took 9 bases from V and 6 from J; bases not matched to a gene: 6. CDR1 and CDR2 (germline): MNHEY, SVGAGI. This CDR3 region has 13 residues. The CDR3 region has the DNA TGTGCCAGTAGGACAGGGGTCTCTCAGCCCCAGCATTTT. Amino acid sequence: CASRTGVSQPQHF.

As to this clone: Sequence at one end of the junction differs from germline and may be a read error. This chain uses TRBV3-1 (or the pseudogene TRBV3-2) with TRBJ2-3; 13 nucleotides align to TRBD2. This CDR3 region has 19 residues. Germline V gene lookup returns CDR1 LGHDT and CDR2 YNNKEL (reference sequence). CDR3 in amino acids: CAGSQRTSGSYWGTDTQYF. The CDR3 DNA follows: TGTGCCGGCAGCCAACGGACTAGCGGGAGTTATTGGGGGACAGATACGCAGTATTTT.

This clone appeared a few times. Other DNA sequences in this sample translate to the same CDR3. The J gene is TRBJ2-1, the V gene TRBV5-1; 7 bases agree with TRBD1. This CDR3 is built from 14 residues. J was trimmed by 4 bases and V by 4 bases; bases with no gene match: 5. Germline CDR1 is SGHRS and CDR2 is YFSETQ. The CDR3 loop is CASSPGQNYNEQFF. Here the CDR3 DNA reads TGCGCCAGCAGCCCGGGACAGAATTACAATGAGCAGTTCTTC.